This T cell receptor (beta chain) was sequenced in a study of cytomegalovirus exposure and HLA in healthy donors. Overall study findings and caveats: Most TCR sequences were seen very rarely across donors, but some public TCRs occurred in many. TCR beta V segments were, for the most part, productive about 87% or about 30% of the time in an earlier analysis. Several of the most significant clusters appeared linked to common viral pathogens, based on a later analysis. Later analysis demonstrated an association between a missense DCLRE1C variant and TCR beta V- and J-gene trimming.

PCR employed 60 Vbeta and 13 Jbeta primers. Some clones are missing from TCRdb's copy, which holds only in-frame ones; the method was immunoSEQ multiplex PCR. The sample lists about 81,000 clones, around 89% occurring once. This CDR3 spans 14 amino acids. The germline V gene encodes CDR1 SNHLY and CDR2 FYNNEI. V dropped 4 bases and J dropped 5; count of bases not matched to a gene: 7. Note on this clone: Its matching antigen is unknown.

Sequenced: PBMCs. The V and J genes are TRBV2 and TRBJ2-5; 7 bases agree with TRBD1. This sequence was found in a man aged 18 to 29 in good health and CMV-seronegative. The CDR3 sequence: CASSADRARETQYF. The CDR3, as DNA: TGTGCCAGCAGTGCAGACAGGGCACGCGAGACCCAGTACTTC. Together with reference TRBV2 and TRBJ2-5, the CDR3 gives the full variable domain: EPEVTQTPSHQVTQMGQEVILRCVPISNHLYFYWYRQILGQKVEFLVSFYNNEISEKSEIFDDQFSVERPDGSNFTLKIRSTKLEDSAMYFCASSADRARETQYFGPGTRLLVL.